A selection of T cell receptor beta chains follows, all from one sample in a study of patients and donors after allogeneic stem cell transplantation. TCRdb called the RT-PCR reads again in MiXCR, with one record for every CDR3 protein. The data contain about a million distinct CDR3 sequences, roughly 18% of them singletons. Sequencing input: blood, either unsorted or a sorted T cell fraction (not recorded which). The source of these receptors is a human donor who was either an allogeneic HSCT recipient or a stem cell or donor lymphocyte infusion donor (not recorded which). It is not recorded whose cells these are; they may come from a transplant donor. The CDR3 runs from the conserved cysteine through the conserved F or W. Fields, in order: D gene, clone size, V gene, J gene, CDR3 DNA, CDR3 protein. D genes are given only for firm matches. The size entry is marked missing in some rows and otherwise reads once, few, many or a size class.

TRBD1	many	TRBV29-1	TRBJ1-2	TGCAGCGTTGAAAGGGGACAGGGGAAGGGGAGTGGCTACACCTTC	CSVERGQGKGSGYTF
TRBD1	-	TRBV7-9	TRBJ1-6	TGTGCCAGCAGAAAAGCCGGGACAGGGGTTATACCCCTCCACTTT	CASRKAGTGVIPLHF
-	few	TRBV4-2	TRBJ1-2	TGTGCCAGCAGCCAAGATTTGGCAGGGGAAGGCTACACCTTC	CASSQDLAGEGYTF
TRBD1	many	TRBV24-1	TRBJ2-2	TGTGCCACCAGTGATTTGAGGACAGGGCTCACCGGGGAGCTGTTTTTT	CATSDLRTGLTGELFF
-	-	TRBV7-8	TRBJ1-5	TGTGCCAGCAGCTTTAATCTACTGGTTGGGGGTAATCAGCCCCAGCATTTT	CASSFNLLVGGNQPQHF
-	few	TRBV4-3	TRBJ2-2	TGCGCCAGCAGCCAAGATGAGAGAGCGGGGGAGCTGTTTTTT	CASSQDERAGELFF
TRBD2	few	TRBV15	TRBJ2-5	TGTGCCACCAGCTCAAGAGGGACTAGCGGCCAAGAGACCCAGTACTTC	CATSSRGTSGQETQYF
-	-	TRBV6-1	TRBJ2-4	TGTGCCAGCAGCAACGCCGTAGCCAAAAACATTCAGTACTTC	CASSNAVAKNIQYF
TRBD1	-	TRBV6-1	TRBJ2-3	TGTGCCAGCAGTGAGGCAGGGGGTACGGTAACAGATACGCAGTATTTT	CASSEAGGTVTDTQYF
-	-	TRBV7-9	TRBJ1-1	TGTGCCAGCAGCTCCTACAGGGAGGCGAACACTGAAGCTTTCTTT	CASSSYREANTEAFF
-	many	TRBV12-3/TRBV12-4	TRBJ1-3	TGTGCCAGCAGTCTCGACAGACCCTCTGGAAACACCATATATTTT	CASSLDRPSGNTIYF
-	-	TRBV27	TRBJ2-7	TGTGCCAGCAGGTCGAGGTTTGGGGCTAGGGGCGGAGCCCCCTACGAGCAGTACTTC	CASRSRFGARGGAPYEQYF
-	few	TRBV9	TRBJ2-7	TGTGCCAGCAGCCCCAAGGGACACCTCTACGAGCAGTACTTC	CASSPKGHLYEQYF
TRBD2	-	TRBV7-9	TRBJ2-3	TGTGCCAGCAGCCCCTGGCGGGGGAGCACAGATACGCAGTATTTT	CASSPWRGSTDTQYF
-	few	TRBV7-9	TRBJ1-1	TGTGCCAGCAGCCCAGACGGGGGGACTGAAGCTTTCTTT	CASSPDGGTEAFF
-	many	TRBV2	TRBJ1-3	TGCGCCAGCAGCCGGACAGACTCTGGAAACACCATATATTTT	CASSRTDSGNTIYF
TRBD2	-	TRBV7-7	TRBJ2-1	TGTGCCAGCAGCCCCGGTCTAGCGGCCAACAATGAGCAGTTCTTC	CASSPGLAANNEQFF
-	-	TRBV19	TRBJ1-2	TGTGCCAGTGGAGACAGCAACTATGGCTACACCTTC	CASGDSNYGYTF
-	many	TRBV20-1	TRBJ2-1	TGCAGTGCTAATGTAGGAGGGGTTGGTGAGCAGTTCTTC	CSANVGGVGEQFF
TRBD2	-	TRBV6-5	TRBJ2-7	TGTGCCAGCAGTTATGGGACTAGCGGGGGAAAAAACTACGAGCAGTACTTC	CASSYGTSGGKNYEQYF
-	few	TRBV7-2	TRBJ2-4	TGTGCCACCGGTGATTTGAGTCTAGCCAAAAACATTCAGTACTTC	CATGDLSLAKNIQYF
-	few	TRBV29-1	TRBJ1-1	TGCAGCGGGGGAGGGGGGGGACCTGAAGCTTTCTTT	CSGGGGGPEAFF
-	few	TRBV6-5	TRBJ1-1	TGTGCCAGCAGTTACGGTGTTGAGAAGTCTGAAGCTTTCTTT	CASSYGVEKSEAFF
-	-	TRBV7-2	TRBJ2-2	TGTGCCAGCAGCAAAGTGGCGGGGACCCTCCCCGGGGAGCTGTTTTTT	CASSKVAGTLPGELFF
-	few	TRBV18	TRBJ1-5	TGTGCCAGCTCACCGCTAAGTTATAGCAATCAGCCCCAGCATTTT	CASSPLSYSNQPQHF
-	few	TRBV21-1	TRBJ2-5	TGTGCCAGCAGCAAAGTTCGAGTTAGCGAGAGACCAAAAGAGACCCAGTACTTC	CASSKVRVSERPKETQYF
TRBD1	few	TRBV12-3/TRBV12-4	TRBJ2-7	TGTGCCAGCAGTTCACCTGGACAGGGAAGGAGCTACGAGCAGTACTTC	CASSSPGQGRSYEQYF
-	-	TRBV5-6	TRBJ2-7	TGTGCCAGCAGCTTGTCCGGTCCGGGCGGGCAGTACTTC	CASSLSGPGGQYF
-	many	TRBV4-3	TRBJ1-4	TGCGCCAGCAGCCAGAGGGGGGACCCGATTGAAAAACTGTTTTTT	CASSQRGDPIEKLFF
TRBD1	-	TRBV7-9	TRBJ1-5	TGTGCCAGCAGCCCGACAGGGGGAATCAATCAGCCCCAGCATTTT	CASSPTGGINQPQHF
-	many	TRBV11-3	TRBJ2-2	TGTGCCAGCAGCTTAGGAGGCAGGGGGGCCGGGGAGCTGTTTTTT	CASSLGGRGAGELFF
TRBD2	few	TRBV7-2	TRBJ2-2	TGTGCCAGCACTCCACGGGGGGGAACCGGGGAGCTGTTTTTT	CASTPRGGTGELFF
TRBD2	few	TRBV7-2	TRBJ2-2	TGTGCCAACCCCGGACTAGCGGGAGTTCTCACCGGGGAGCTGTTTTTT	CANPGLAGVLTGELFF
-	-	TRBV29-1	TRBJ2-2	TGCAGCGCCACCGTCCGCGTGAAGGGGCACGGCGGCACCGGGGAGCTGTTTTTT	CSATVRVKGHGGTGELFF
-	-	TRBV12-3/TRBV12-4	TRBJ2-3	TGTGCCAGCAGTTTAGCGGGGGGGCTTGGAGATACGCAGTATTTT	CASSLAGGLGDTQYF
-	few	TRBV7-9	TRBJ1-1	TGTGCCAGCAGCTTTCTCTCTGTGAGGAACACTGAAGCTTTCTTT	CASSFLSVRNTEAFF
-	-	TRBV12-3/TRBV12-4	TRBJ2-7	TGTGCCAGCAGTCCGCGGACAGACATTACCTACGAGCAGTACTTC	CASSPRTDITYEQYF
-	many	TRBV12-3/TRBV12-4	TRBJ2-7	TGTGCCAGCAGTTTCGGGGACTACGAGCAGTACTTC	CASSFGDYEQYF
TRBD2	-	TRBV7-6	TRBJ2-5	TGTGCCAGCAGCTCATGGCGGGGGGCCCAAGAGACCCAGTACTTC	CASSSWRGAQETQYF